The 11 T cell receptor beta chains listed next were all sequenced from one sample in a study of graft-versus-host responses after intestinal transplantation. Their antigens remain unidentified. Here immunoSEQ multiplex PCR was the method, and the copy in TCRdb shows in-frame clones only, minus some. The data contain under 95,000 clones, about 88% of them singletons. Specimen: unstimulated CD4+ T cells sorted from spleen or lymph node cells, collected before transplant. The source is a human donor who was the organ donor for an intestinal transplant.

This chain connects TRBV2 to TRBJ1-4; D remains ambiguous. V shed 5 bases and J shed 0 bases, with 7 bases lying between them. The CDR3 is 14 residues long. The V gene's germline CDR1 is SNHLY and CDR2 FYNNEI. CDR3 in amino acids: CASSKQTTNEKLFF. CDR3 nucleotide sequence: TGTGCCAGCAGTAAACAGACAACTAATGAAAAACTGTTTTTT.

The CDR3 loop is CASSLRDTGRNQPQHF. DNA of the CDR3: TGTGCCAGCAGTTTAAGGGACACGGGCCGGAATCAGCCCCAGCATTTT. This sequence joins TRBV27 and TRBJ1-5; D is possibly TRBD1 (6 bases). This CDR3 has 16 residues. Germline V lookup: CDR1 MNHEY, CDR2 SMNVEV (reference sequence). V gave up 2 bases and J gave up 4 bases, with 15 bases separating them.

The V call is TRBV15, the J call TRBJ1-2; 7 positions agree with TRBD1. Per the germline V gene, CDR1 is LNHNV and CDR2 is YYDKDF (reference sequence). V lost 2 bases to trimming and J lost 8 bases; unmatched junction nucleotides: 11. The CDR3 sequence is 15 residues long. In DNA form, the CDR3 reads TGTGCCACCAGCAGACAGACAGGGTCGGGGTGGGGCTACACCTTC. Protein: CATSRQTGSGWGYTF.

The V and J genes are TRBV28 and TRBJ1-5; D gene ambiguous. The V and J ends lost 3 bases and 2 bases respectively, with 14 bases between them. The CDR3 loop spans 16 amino acids. Germline V gene lookup returns CDR1 MDHEN and CDR2 SYDVKM. Here the CDR3 reads CASSLISSLRNQPQHF. The CDR3 DNA reads TGTGCCAGCAGTTTGATCTCGAGTTTGCGCAATCAGCCCCAGCATTTT.

This clone was detected once. V and J are TRBV7-2 and TRBJ1-3; D ambiguous. The germline V and J ends were trimmed by 3 bases and 9 bases, with 12 bases remaining between them. CDR1 SGHTA and CDR2 FQGNSA come from the germline V gene. This CDR3 has 13 amino acids. The CDR3 DNA is TGTGCCAGCAGCTTTAGTGTCCGTACCACCATATATTTT. It yields the protein CASSFSVRTTIYF.

The chain employs TRBV6-5 and TRBJ1-1, with D unresolved. The germline V and J ends were trimmed by 9 bases and 0 bases, with 8 bases remaining between them. Germline V gene lookup returns CDR1 MNHEY and CDR2 SVGAGI. This CDR3 has 12 amino acids. CDR3 sequence reads: CARATMNTEAFF. As DNA, the CDR3 is TGTGCCAGGGCAACTATGAACACTGAAGCTTTCTTT.

The chain recombines TRBV28 with TRBJ2-5; 8 bases agree with TRBD2. This CDR3 has 15 residues. Germline V gene data show CDR1 as MDHEN and CDR2 as SYDVKM. Trimming removed 5 bases from V and 4 bases from J; junction bases left unmatched: 9. CDR3: CASSSPGGGRETQYF. The CDR3 nucleotides read TGTGCCAGCAGTAGCCCCGGGGGGGGCCGAGAGACCCAGTACTTC. The full variable domain, its missing parts supplied by reference TRBV28 and TRBJ2-5, is DVKVTQSSRYLVKRTGEKVFLECVQDMDHENMFWYRQDPGLGLRLIYFSYDVKMKEKGDIPEGYSVSREKKERFSLILESASTNQTSMYLCASSSPGGGRETQYFGPGTRLLVL.

V gene TRBV27 combines with J gene TRBJ1-5; tentatively, D is TRBD1 (6 bases). Trimming took off 2 bases at V and 3 bases at J, with 8 bases between the two ends. The CDR3 length is 14 residues. The germline CDR1 and CDR2 sequences are MNHEY and SMNVEV (reference sequence). The CDR3 sequence: CASSLRTDNQPQHF. For the CDR3, the DNA is TGTGCCAGCAGTTTACGGACAGACAATCAGCCCCAGCATTTT.

This clone appeared once. The chain couples TRBV5-1 to TRBJ2-7; 10 bases match TRBD1. The CDR3 covers 13 residues. Germline CDR1 reads SGHRS; CDR2 reads YFSETQ. The V segment lost 3 bases and the J segment 5 bases; nucleotides outside the gene matches: 2. This CDR3 is CASSSGTGDEQYF. The CDR3 DNA follows: TGCGCCAGCAGCTCCGGGACAGGGGACGAGCAGTACTTC.

This chain links TRBV4-1 with TRBJ2-1, with 11 bases identical to TRBD2. From germline, CDR1 is MGHRA and CDR2 YSYEKL. The CDR3 has 15 residues. V lost 7 bases, J lost 5 bases, and 7 bases stayed unmatched. The CDR3 DNA is TGCGCCAGCACCTTCCTAGCGGGAGGCCACAATGAGCAGTTCTTC. It translates to CASTFLAGGHNEQFF.

This chain uses TRBV5-4 with TRBJ2-5; 11 bases align to TRBD1. CDR1 is SGHNT, CDR2 YYREEE, per germline (reference sequence). The CDR3 has 17 amino acids. The trim removed 4 bases at V and 3 bases at J, leaving 11 bases unmatched. Here the CDR3 DNA reads TGTGCCAGCAGCCTTGGACAGGGGGCGCAGGGTGAAGAGACCCAGTACTTC. Encoded protein: CASSLGQGAQGEETQYF.